These 27 T cell receptor beta chains share one sample of origin, sequenced in a study of regulatory T cells in long-lasting Graves disease (dated by TCRdb to the early 2020s). The library was built by means of multiplex PCR. The sequencer was an Illumina HiSeq 4000. TCR beta libraries were built with iRepertoire HTBI primers and Arm-PCR amplification of CDR3 regions. In TCRdb, the public reads were trimmed at Q25 with fastp and aligned with MiXCR, with productive beta chains retained. Merged by CDR3 protein, the rows form single entries marked with the most common genes and DNA. For this sample there are about 540,000 distinct CDR3 sequences; 13% appear just once. The leading ten clones occupy roughly a tenth of the sample. The time point tag for this specimen amounts to: newly diagnosed GD, antithyroid drugs for less than 3 months. For both TCR sequencing and RNA sequencing, RNA was extracted from PBMCs using TRIzol.

These data are also associated with another study on T cells in Graves' hyperthyroidism and ophthalmopathy.

The specimen was peripheral blood mononuclear cells (PBMCs), collected at new diagnosis, from a patient treated with antithyroid drugs. All receptors come from a man aged 30 to 39 with Graves disease. Donor details come from another sample of the same person, matched by shared clones.

This clonotype was recorded at least ten times. The CDR3 nucleotides read TGTGCCAGCAGTTTGCGACTGGCAGATACGCAGTATTTT. Amino acids: CASSLRLADTQYF. The rearrangement uses TRBV12-3 or TRBV12-4 and TRBJ2-3; D unresolved. V lost 3 bases to trimming and J lost 4 bases, with 8 bases between them. The CDR3 has 13 amino acids.

V and J are TRBV5-1 and TRBJ2-3; TRBD2 matches 8 bases. This CDR3 is 14 amino acids long. The V and J ends lost 2 bases and 7 bases, in that order; junction bases with no gene match: 6. Germline V lookup: CDR1 SGHRS, CDR2 YFSETQ. The CDR3 DNA reads TGCGCCAGCAGCTTTAGCGGGGCGGAGAATACGCAGTATTTT. Translation: CASSFSGAENTQYF.

The chain employs TRBV4-1 and TRBJ2-1, with TRBD2 identical over 7 bases. The trim removed 4 bases at V and 7 bases at J, leaving 13 bases unmatched. Per germline, CDR1 MGHRA and CDR2 YSYEKL. The CDR3 runs to 16 residues. The CDR3 region has the DNA TGCGCCAGCAGCCCCCCTTTTGGCGGGAGTTGGAATGAGCAGTTCTTC. Encoded protein: CASSPPFGGSWNEQFF.

This clonotype was found many times. The gene calls are TRBV24-1 and TRBJ2-1; a weak D match, TRBD2 (6 bases). The CDR3 is 18 residues long. Looked up from germline, CDR1 is KGHDR and CDR2 is SFDVKD. Trimming pared 4 bases from V and 5 bases from J, leaving 23 bases between. The CDR3 sequence: CATSDPGTPPNWNNEQFF. The CDR3 DNA reads as TGTGCCACCAGTGACCCCGGGACTCCCCCTAACTGGAACAATGAGCAGTTCTTC.

This clonotype was observed at least ten times. The rearrangement joins TRBV3-1 to TRBJ2-7, with D unresolved. Germline V gene lookup returns CDR1 LGHDT and CDR2 YNNKEL (reference sequence). V was pared by 5 bases and J by 3 bases, with 17 bases between. The CDR3 loop spans 15 amino acids. The CDR3 spells CASSETPTSNYEQYF. In DNA, the CDR3 is TGTGCCAGCAGCGAGACACCTACTTCCAACTACGAGCAGTACTTC.

This clonotype was counted ten times or more. This sequence joins TRBV7-8 and TRBJ2-1; D gene uncertain. With 2 bases removed from V and 9 bases from J, the gap between germline ends came to 11 bases. Germline-derived CDR1 and CDR2 are SGHVS and FQNEAQ. The CDR3 has 13 residues. The CDR3 loop reads CASSLRSPTEQFF. The CDR3, as DNA: TGTGCCAGCAGCTTACGCTCTCCCACTGAGCAGTTCTTC. The full variable domain, with the rest looked up from reference TRBV7-8 and TRBJ2-1, is GAGVSQSPRYKVAKRGQDVALRCDPISGHVSLFWYQQALGQGPEFLTYFQNEAQLDKSGLPSDRFFAERPEGSVSTLKIQRTQQEDSAVYLCASSLRSPTEQFFGPGTRLTVL.

This clonotype was counted many times. The chain combines TRBV12-3 or TRBV12-4 with TRBJ2-2; TRBD1 or TRBD2 may be the D gene (7 bases each). The V end was cut by 10 bases, the J end by 3 bases, with 15 bases between. The CDR3 is made up of 14 amino acids. The CDR3 sequence is CANQGGGDTGELFF. CDR3 nucleotides: TGTGCCAACCAGGGGGGAGGGGACACCGGGGAGCTGTTTTTT.

The V and J genes are TRBV20-1 and TRBJ2-7; the D is unclear. The CDR3 length is 13 residues. The germline V gene has CDR1 DFQATT and CDR2 SNEGSKA (reference sequence). The V gene lost 5 bases and the J gene lost 2 bases, with 13 bases spanning the gap. Written as DNA, the CDR3 is TGCAGTGCTTCGCCCGACATTCCCTACGAGCAGTACTTC. Amino acids: CSASPDIPYEQYF.

V is TRBV20-1 and J is TRBJ2-1, with 9 bases lining up with TRBD2. CDR1 is DFQATT and CDR2 is SNEGSKA in the germline V gene (reference sequence). V lost 6 bases to trimming and J lost 2 bases; unmatched junction nucleotides: 8. The CDR3 totals 15 residues. CDR3: CSAYLGGRAYNEQFF. The CDR3 DNA reads TGCAGTGCCTACCTGGGCGGGAGGGCCTACAATGAGCAGTTCTTC.

This clonotype was counted at least ten times. The chain couples TRBV25-1 to TRBJ2-2, with 9 bases lining up with TRBD2. The CDR3 length is 15 residues. V was clipped by 7 bases and J by 7 bases; unmatched bases: 10. Germline V gives CDR1 MGHDK, CDR2 SYGVNS. CDR3 protein: CASTDGGRALGELFF. CDR3 nucleotide sequence: TGTGCCAGCACTGATGGCGGGAGGGCCCTCGGGGAGCTGTTTTTT.

There are many counts of this clonotype. The rearrangement joins TRBV10-2 to TRBJ1-2; 7 bases agree with TRBD1. In germline, CDR1 is WSHSY, CDR2 SAAADI. This CDR3 is 13 amino acids long. Unmatched junction bases numbered 5, after V lost 4 bases and J lost 6 bases. As DNA, the CDR3 is TGCGCCAGCAGTGGTACTACAGGGGATGGCTACACCTTC. This encodes CASSGTTGDGYTF.

Remarks on this clonotype: Only one base separates this from a far larger clonotype, so it likely reflects a read error. DNA of the CDR3: TGTGCCAGCAGCTTAGGCGGGGGAATCTCCCACGAGCAGTACTTC. Translating gives CASSLGGGISHEQYF. V and J are TRBV7-2 and TRBJ2-1, with 7 nucleotides matching TRBD2. TRBJ2-7 matches the DNA end more closely, so the J call is doubtful. Germline V gene sequence: CDR1 SGHTA, CDR2 FQGNSA. The length of the CDR3 is 15 residues.

The J gene is TRBJ2-4, the V gene TRBV6-1; tentatively, D is TRBD1 (5 bases). From germline, CDR1 is MNHNS and CDR2 SASEGT. V lost 0 bases, J lost 3 bases, and 9 bases lay in between. The CDR3 runs to 15 residues. The CDR3 loop is CASSEAGASKNIQYF. The CDR3 DNA reads as TGTGCCAGCAGTGAAGCAGGGGCGAGCAAAAACATTCAGTACTTC.

The chain employs TRBV14 and TRBJ2-1; TRBD1 matches 8 bases. The germline V gene encodes CDR1 SGHDN and CDR2 FVKESK. There are 15 residues in the CDR3. V lost 0 bases to trimming and J lost 4 bases; unmatched junction nucleotides: 2. CDR3 sequence: CASSQDRGRYNEQFF. In DNA form, the CDR3 reads TGTGCCAGCAGCCAAGACAGGGGGCGGTACAATGAGCAGTTCTTC.

This clonotype was seen at least ten times. This chain uses TRBV27 with TRBJ2-1; D remains ambiguous. CDR3 length: 16 amino acids. Germline loops: CDR1 MNHEY, CDR2 SMNVEV (reference sequence). V lost 6 bases and J 4 bases, leaving 19 bases between the germline ends. The CDR3 sequence is CASRALYGSGYNEQFF. CDR3 nucleotides: TGTGCCAGCAGGGCCCTCTACGGGTCTGGGTACAATGAGCAGTTCTTC.

Many counts were recorded for this clonotype. The chain uses TRBV27 and TRBJ2-3; 7 bases agree with TRBD2. Per the germline V gene, CDR1 is MNHEY and CDR2 is SMNVEV (reference sequence). J was trimmed by 1 base and V by 3 bases; bases with no gene match: 4. This CDR3 is 15 amino acids long. The DNA for the CDR3 is TGTGCCAGCAGTTTGTCGAGCGGGGGCACAGATACGCAGTATTTT. This gives the protein CASSLSSGGTDTQYF.

To note about this clonotype: Germline is not matched at one junction end, which may reflect a read error. V gene TRBV20-1 combines with J gene TRBJ1-2; 7 bases are shared with TRBD1. Germline CDR1 and CDR2: DFQATT and SNEGSKA (reference sequence). The CDR3 loop spans 13 amino acids. CDR3 sequence (DNA): TGCAGTGGCTTTAGCAGTCGAGGGGGCGGCTACATCTTC. This codes for CSGFSSRGGGYIF.

This clonotype was observed many times. The V call is TRBV7-9, the J call TRBJ1-1; D unclear. CDR1 and CDR2 from the germline V gene are SEHNR and FQNEAQ (reference sequence). This CDR3 has 11 amino acids. V lost 11 bases, J lost 5 bases, and 12 bases lay in between. The CDR3 DNA follows: TGTGCCGGAAAAAGGGAGACTGAAGCTTTCTTT. It specifies CAGKRETEAFF. The full variable domain, completed using reference TRBV7-9 and TRBJ1-1, is DTGVSQNPRHKITKRGQNVTFRCDPISEHNRLYWYRQTLGQGPEFLTYFQNEAQLEKSRLLSDRFSAERPKGSFSTLEIQRTEQGDSAMYLCAGKRETEAFFGQGTRLTVV.

This clonotype was detected many times. In DNA, the CDR3 is TGTGCCAGCAGTTCCCCAGGGCGGCAAGAGACCCAGTACTTC. Protein: CASSSPGRQETQYF. This chain joins TRBV12-3 or TRBV12-4 and TRBJ2-5, with a tentative D call TRBD1 (5 bases). The V end was cut by 4 bases, the J end by 2 bases, with 11 bases between. The CDR3 has 14 amino acids.

This clonotype was observed at least ten times. The chain links TRBV20-1 to TRBJ2-7, with 7 bases that match TRBD2. Germline CDR1 DFQATT, CDR2 SNEGSKA (reference sequence). This CDR3 has 13 amino acids. The junction had 5 bases not matched to a gene; V was cut back by 5 bases and J by 1 base. CDR3 in amino acids: CSAWGGGSYEQYF. The DNA for the CDR3 is TGCAGTGCTTGGGGGGGGGGTTCCTACGAGCAGTACTTC.

V is TRBV6-1 and J is TRBJ2-1; maybe TRBD2 (6 bases). The CDR3 extends over 11 amino acids. The germline gives CDR1 MNHNS, CDR2 SASEGT. V lost 7 bases, J lost 10 bases, and 11 bases lay in between. The DNA for the CDR3 is TGTGCCAGCACCTTTGGGGGGGAGCAGTTCTTC. The encoded protein is CASTFGGEQFF.

The chain combines TRBV5-5 with TRBJ1-1; D gene unclear. Germline assignment: CDR1 SGHKS and CDR2 YYEKEE (reference sequence). The CDR3 has 14 residues. V lost 1 base and J 5 bases, leaving 12 bases between the germline ends. In DNA, the CDR3 is TGTGCCAGCAGCTTGATTCCGGGGTGGACTGAAGCTTTCTTT. This codes for CASSLIPGWTEAFF.

The CDR3, as DNA: TGTGCCACCAGTGATTTGCTCGGGACAGGGATAGAAGGCTACACCTTC. Translation gives CATSDLLGTGIEGYTF. The gene calls are TRBV24-1 and TRBJ1-2; 9 positions match TRBD1. This CDR3 comprises 16 residues. The trim removed 0 bases at V and 8 bases at J, leaving 9 bases unmatched. CDR1 KGHDR and CDR2 SFDVKD come from the germline V gene.

The rearrangement links TRBV24-1 to TRBJ2-1; TRBD2 aligns across 8 bases. V lost 4 bases to trimming and J lost 0 bases; unmatched junction nucleotides: 4. The CDR3 runs 16 residues. The germline gives CDR1 KGHDR, CDR2 SFDVKD. CDR3 loop: CATSDRSGTSYNEQFF. In DNA, the CDR3 is TGTGCCACCAGTGACCGTAGCGGGACCTCCTACAATGAGCAGTTCTTC.

The chain is built from TRBV10-3 and TRBJ1-6; unclear D gene. CDR1 and CDR2 (germline): ENHRY, SYGVKD. The CDR3 has 14 amino acids. Trimming stripped 10 bases from V and 7 bases from J, with 17 bases between. The CDR3 bases are TGTGCCAGTACTAGGACCGAGATCAATTCACCCCTCCACTTT. Amino acid sequence: CASTRTEINSPLHF.

This clonotype occurred a few times. A much bigger clone sits one base away, suggesting this may be a read error. This chain joins TRBV11-3 and TRBJ2-1; D remains unclear. The CDR3 contains 11 residues. CDR1 is SGHNT and CDR2 is YENEEA in the germline V gene. V was trimmed by 5 bases and J by 5 bases, leaving 4 bases between them. CDR3 protein: CASSHDNEQFF. CDR3 in DNA: TGTGCCAGCAGCCACGACAATGAGCAGTTCTTC.

The chain has TRBV20-1 and TRBJ2-1; 7 nucleotides align to TRBD1. This CDR3 is built from 12 residues. J lost 8 bases, V lost 6 bases, and 7 bases had no gene match. CDR1 and CDR2 (germline): DFQATT, SNEGSKA (reference sequence). In nucleotides, the CDR3 is TGCAGTGCGCATCGACAGGGCCATGAGCAGTTCTTC. Its protein is CSAHRQGHEQFF.